The next 19 T cell receptor beta chains were all read from a single sample in a study of blood T cell repertoires in COVID-19. The method was immunoSEQ multiplex PCR; TCRdb's version includes in-frame clones alone and lacks a portion of them. This table holds hundreds of thousands of clones, around 87% found once. What was sequenced was peripheral blood. The origin of the receptors is a man in his 70s with acute or convalescent COVID-19.

The rearrangement joins TRBV6-6 to TRBJ1-2, with TRBD1 as a possible D gene (5 bases). This CDR3 is built from 14 residues. Trimming left V 2 bases short and J 0 bases short, with 7 bases between. The germline V gene has CDR1 MNHNY and CDR2 SVGAGI (reference sequence). The CDR3 nucleotides are TGTGCCAGCAGTTACGACAGAGCTAACTATGGCTACACCTTC. This gives the protein CASSYDRANYGYTF.

V is TRBV19 and J is TRBJ2-7; 12 nucleotides line up with TRBD2. V shed 6 bases, J shed 0 bases, and the junction held 6 bases outside the gene matches. Germline loops: CDR1 LNHDA, CDR2 SQIVND (reference sequence). CDR3 length equals 16 residues. CDR3 nucleotides: TGTGCCAGTAGGGGGACTAGCGGGCGTAGCTCCTACGAGCAGTACTTC. Residues: CASRGTSGRSSYEQYF.

This clone was seen just once. This chain connects TRBV7-9 to TRBJ2-7; 8 nucleotides align to TRBD2. The V segment lost 5 bases and the J segment 0 bases; nucleotides outside the gene matches: 12. The V gene's germline CDR1 is SEHNR and CDR2 FQNEAQ (reference sequence). This CDR3 spans 17 amino acids. DNA for the CDR3: TGTGCCAGCAGCCGAGGAGGCGGGGGGCACAGCTCCTACGAGCAGTACTTC. It codes for CASSRGGGGHSSYEQYF.

V is TRBV7-9 and J is TRBJ1-4; D perhaps matches TRBD1 (6 bases). Germline CDR1 is SEHNR and CDR2 is FQNEAQ (reference sequence). The CDR3 length is 14 residues. V dropped 0 bases and J dropped 6 bases, with 8 bases sitting between them. CDR3 sequence reads: CASSLAGGDEKLFF. As DNA, the CDR3 is TGTGCCAGCAGCTTAGCAGGGGGGGATGAAAAACTGTTTTTT.

This clone was seen a single time. The gene calls are TRBV11-2 and TRBJ1-4; 9 bases agree with TRBD1. Germline loops: CDR1 SGHAT, CDR2 FQNNGV. After removal of 5 bases from V and 5 bases from J, the junction contained 3 bases not matched to a gene. The length of the CDR3 is 14 residues. Here the CDR3 reads CASSRGTGNEKLFF. The CDR3 DNA sequence: TGTGCCAGCAGCCGCGGGACAGGGAATGAAAAACTGTTTTTT.

The chain employs TRBV25-1 and TRBJ1-2; tentatively, D is TRBD1 (6 bases). V was clipped by 5 bases and J by 9 bases, with 10 bases between them. This CDR3 comprises 11 residues. Per the germline V gene, CDR1 is MGHDK and CDR2 is SYGVNS. The CDR3 region is CASSHRESYTF. The CDR3 DNA reads as TGTGCCAGCAGTCACAGGGAAAGCTACACCTTC.

V is TRBV18 and J is TRBJ2-3, with D possibly being TRBD1 (5 bases). Germline V gene lookup returns CDR1 KGHSH and CDR2 LQKENI. Trimming pared 3 bases from V and 5 bases from J, leaving 12 bases between. The CDR3 consists of 14 residues. The CDR3 sequence is CASSPWQGKDTQYF. The CDR3 nucleotides read TGTGCCAGCTCACCTTGGCAGGGAAAAGATACGCAGTATTTT.

V gene TRBV20-1 combines with J gene TRBJ2-3, with a tentative D call TRBD2 (6 bases). CDR3 length: 11 amino acids. Germline V CDR1 and CDR2: DFQATT, SNEGSKA (reference sequence). Trimming removed 6 bases from V and 5 bases from J, with 9 bases in between. CDR3 sequence (DNA): TGCAGTGCAAGGAGGGGAGATACGCAGTATTTT. Its protein is CSARRGDTQYF.

The rearrangement uses TRBV11-2 and TRBJ2-7, with D perhaps TRBD2 (6 bases). Trimming took off 3 bases at V and 3 bases at J, with 12 bases between the two ends. The CDR3 loop spans 14 amino acids. CDR1 and CDR2 from the germline V gene are SGHAT and FQNNGV. The CDR3 DNA reads TGTGCCAGCAGCTTGGGAGGAGGGCTCTACGAGCAGTACTTC. It encodes CASSLGGGLYEQYF.

This chain joins TRBV15 and TRBJ2-7; 7 bases are a match to TRBD2. From germline, CDR1 is LNHNV and CDR2 YYDKDF (reference sequence). The CDR3 runs to 14 residues. The trim removed 3 bases at V and 3 bases at J, leaving 5 bases unmatched. As DNA, the CDR3 is TGTGCCACCAGCAGGACCGGGGGGTACTACGAGCAGTACTTC. This sequence encodes CATSRTGGYYEQYF. The variable domain in full, completed from reference TRBV15 and TRBJ2-7, reads DAMVIQNPRYQVTQFGKPVTLSCSQTLNHNVMYWYQQKSSQAPKLLFHYYDKDFNNEADTPDNFQSRRPNTSFCFLDIRSPGLGDTAMYLCATSRTGGYYEQYFGPGTRLTVT.

This rearrangement joins TRBV11-2 to TRBJ2-1; TRBD2 might be the D (7 bases). The V end lost 5 bases, the J end lost 7 bases, and 12 bases lay between the germline ends. There are 13 residues in the CDR3. Germline V CDR1 and CDR2: SGHAT, FQNNGV. The CDR3, as DNA: TGTGCCAGCAGCGGGGGGGCCGGAAATGAGCAGTTCTTC. Encoded protein: CASSGGAGNEQFF.

The chain carries TRBV9 and TRBJ2-3; 8 bases align to TRBD2. Germline V gene lookup returns CDR1 SGDLS and CDR2 YYNGEE. The CDR3 has 14 amino acids. The V and J ends lost 3 bases and 2 bases, in that order; junction bases with no gene match: 2. CDR3 sequence reads: CASSGGGYTDTQYF. CDR3 sequence (DNA): TGTGCCAGCAGCGGCGGGGGGTACACAGATACGCAGTATTTT.

The CDR3: CASSPGLAGSNEQFF. In DNA, the CDR3 is TGCGCCAGCAGCCCCGGACTAGCGGGTAGTAATGAGCAGTTCTTC. The V and J genes are TRBV4-1 and TRBJ2-1; 11 positions agree with TRBD2. V lost 4 bases and J lost 7; bases outside the gene matches: 6. The CDR3 is 15 amino acids. CDR1 is MGHRA and CDR2 is YSYEKL in the germline V gene.

The CDR3 sequence: CASSSPGTSGSYEQYF. DNA of the CDR3: TGTGCCAGCAGCTCACCGGGGACTAGCGGGTCCTACGAGCAGTACTTC. V usage is TRBV11-2 and J usage is TRBJ2-7, with 12 bases lining up with TRBD2. Germline V CDR1 and CDR2: SGHAT, FQNNGV. The CDR3 runs to 16 residues. Germline trimming cut 4 bases from V and 1 base from J; bases unmatched to any gene: 5.

The V call is TRBV5-5, the J call TRBJ2-2; possibly TRBD1 for D (7 bases). CDR3 length: 15 amino acids. Germline V CDR1 and CDR2: SGHKS, YYEKEE (reference sequence). V shed 4 bases and J shed 7 bases, with 17 bases lying between them. DNA for the CDR3: TGTGCCAGCAGCCCGGGCAGGGGGGACGACGGGGAGCTGTTTTTT. Its translation is CASSPGRGDDGELFF.

The chain couples TRBV4-2 to TRBJ1-2; D uncertain. CDR1 is LGHNA, CDR2 YNFKEQ, per germline. V dropped 0 bases and J dropped 2 bases, with 7 bases sitting between them. The CDR3 covers 14 residues. CDR3 DNA: TGTGCCAGCAGCCAAGATACGCTAAACTATGGCTACACCTTC. Protein product: CASSQDTLNYGYTF.

There are a few counts of this clone. The V and J genes are TRBV25-1 and TRBJ1-5; a weak D match, TRBD1 (6 bases). The CDR3 has 16 residues. The germline V and J ends were trimmed by 6 bases and 2 bases, with 17 bases remaining between them. CDR1 and CDR2 (germline): MGHDK, SYGVNS. The CDR3 DNA follows: TGTGCCAGCAGCGGCTCAGGGGTTGGGGGCAATCAGCCCCAGCATTTT. The encoded protein is CASSGSGVGGNQPQHF.

The V gene is TRBV7-2, the J gene TRBJ2-1, with D tentatively TRBD2 (6 bases). The V end was cut by 5 bases, the J end by 4 bases, with 9 bases between. Germline assignment: CDR1 SGHTA and CDR2 FQGNSA. The CDR3 spans 13 residues. The CDR3 region has the DNA TGTGCCAGCAGCGGCGCGGGGTACAATGAGCAGTTCTTC. As protein: CASSGAGYNEQFF.

V gene TRBV19 combines with J gene TRBJ2-2; 10 nucleotides align to TRBD1. The CDR3 totals 15 residues. After removal of 5 bases from V and 2 bases from J, the junction contained 2 bases not matched to a gene. The germline V gene encodes CDR1 LNHDA and CDR2 SQIVND (reference sequence). The CDR3 sequence is CASSGTGANTGELFF. Written as DNA, the CDR3 is TGTGCCAGTAGTGGGACAGGGGCAAACACCGGGGAGCTGTTTTTT.